This T cell receptor beta chain was retrieved from a study of blood T cells in healthy people across ages. Through a sample-barcoded 5' primer and a J-beta primer mix, a second PCR was run for roughly 7 to 12 cycles. All samples gave at least 2.5 million CDR3-containing paired-end reads. TCRdb ran MiXCR on the 5' RACE reads and lists one entry per CDR3 protein. Among 850,000 to 950,000 distinct CDR3 sequences, around 26% were seen once, and the ten largest hold around a sixth. Study results and caveats: Without sorted subsets, naive and antigen-experienced compartments could not be conclusively compared.

About this clonotype: Its antigen is currently unknown.

The germline V gene has CDR1 SGHVS and CDR2 FNYEAQ. V shed 1 base, J shed 5 bases, and the junction held 6 bases outside the gene matches. This CDR3 region has 16 residues. The source is a woman over 75 in good health. V usage is TRBV7-6 and J usage is TRBJ1-4; 8 bases line up with TRBD1. The sample taken for sequencing was blood. This chain's CDR3 is CASSLGTGFANEKLFF. CDR3 DNA sequence: TGTGCCAGCAGCTTAGGGACAGGGTTTGCAAATGAAAAACTGTTTTTT.